Sequencing of this T cell receptor beta chain was carried out in a study of cytomegalovirus exposure and HLA in healthy donors. Across the study: An earlier analysis found roughly 100 million unique TCR beta sequences from 150 million to 200 million T cells. Within the Caucasian-associated ancestry cluster were around 80% of the approximately 370 genotyped donors. Broader study findings: Researchers reported that three CMV-associated chains were confirmed in vitro as CMV antigen-specific. Later analysis suggested links between common viral pathogens and several top significant clusters.

PCR primers comprised 60 Vbeta and 13 Jbeta primers. Using immunoSEQ multiplex PCR, the repertoire was profiled, and TCRdb retains in-frame clones only, with some absent. The table includes about 210,000 clones, over 75% detected once. The CDR3 loop spans 13 amino acids. The germline V gene has CDR1 MNHNY and CDR2 SVGAGI (reference sequence). Trimming shortened V by 6 bases and J by 7 bases, and 15 bases separated the two germline ends. About this clone: Its antigen remains unknown.

Specimen: PBMCs. J is TRBJ1-2 and V is TRBV6-6; D gene ambiguous. This receptor was taken from a male donor in good health and CMV-seronegative. Here the CDR3 reads CASSATGRAGYTF. The CDR3 DNA reads TGTGCCAGCAGCGCTACGGGGAGAGCTGGCTACACCTTC.